This TCR beta chain was identified during a study of control samples from healthy donors and cancer patients. In germline, CDR1 is LGHDT, CDR2 YNNKEL (reference sequence). The CDR3 runs 14 residues. About this clone: At one end, the junction sequence differs from germline, possibly due to a read error.

Method: immunoSEQ multiplex PCR; TCRdb's copy keeps in-frame clones and lacks some. The sample carries 200,000 or so clones, over 90% recorded once. Sequencing was done on a sample of blood. The receptor's source is a man in his fifties in good health. The chain links TRBV3-1 (or the pseudogene TRBV3-2) to TRBJ2-3; D unclear. The CDR3 reads CASGQANRVDTQYF. The DNA of the CDR3 is TGTGCCAGCGGCCAAGCCAACAGAGTAGATACGCAGTATTTT.